The 19 T cell receptor beta chains given below trace back to one sample, sequenced in a study of T cells in Graves' hyperthyroidism and ophthalmopathy. Researchers amplified the TCR beta CDR3 regions from RNA transcripts. First-round RT-PCR with HTBI primers amplified the TCR CDR3 region. Each CDR3 protein gets one entry after TCRdb re-called the multiplex PCR reads with MiXCR. This sample has about 740,000 distinct CDR3 sequences, with around 13% found just once. The specimen sequenced was blood. All receptors derive from a woman aged 18 to 35 with Graves' hyperthyroidism.

This clonotype came up many times. This chain links TRBV28 with TRBJ2-1; 11 bases fit TRBD1. Germline V lookup: CDR1 MDHEN, CDR2 SYDVKM. CDR3 size: 15 residues. J lost 7 bases, V lost 3 bases, and 5 bases had no gene match. In DNA form, the CDR3 reads TGTGCCAGCAGTTTGGTGGGACAGGGGGTTAATGAGCAGTTCTTC. Its protein is CASSLVGQGVNEQFF. Full variable domain (outside the CDR3, taken from reference TRBV28 and TRBJ2-1): DVKVTQSSRYLVKRTGEKVFLECVQDMDHENMFWYRQDPGLGLRLIYFSYDVKMKEKGDIPEGYSVSREKKERFSLILESASTNQTSMYLCASSLVGQGVNEQFFGPGTRLTVL.

This clonotype was seen only a few times. The chain combines TRBV10-3 with TRBJ1-2; D unresolved. Trimming pared 0 bases from V and 2 bases from J, leaving 7 bases between. Germline assignment: CDR1 ENHRY and CDR2 SYGVKD. This CDR3 is built from 14 residues. CDR3: CAISESIGNYGYTF. The CDR3 DNA follows: TGTGCCATCAGTGAGTCTATAGGGAACTATGGCTACACCTTC.

This clonotype showed up just a few times. The chain couples TRBV14 to TRBJ1-1, with D perhaps TRBD1 (6 bases). CDR1 and CDR2 from the germline V gene are SGHDN and FVKESK. V shed 4 bases and J shed 4 bases, with 13 bases lying between them. This CDR3 has 14 residues. Written as DNA, the CDR3 is TGTGCCAGCAGCCGAACCGGGACATCCACTGAAGCTTTCTTT. Its translation: CASSRTGTSTEAFF.

This chain joins TRBV7-9 and TRBJ2-5; TRBD1 or TRBD2 may be the D gene (5 bases each). The germline V gene encodes CDR1 SEHNR and CDR2 FQNEAQ (reference sequence). V was cut by 5 bases and J by 9 bases, with 22 bases left in between. This CDR3 is built from 15 residues. CDR3 bases: TGTGCCAGCAGCCCCATTTGGGGGACGGACACCTCCCAGTACTTC. Amino acid sequence: CASSPIWGTDTSQYF.

This clonotype was seen at least ten times. The chain has TRBV3-1 and TRBJ2-7; D ambiguous. The germline CDR1 and CDR2 sequences are LGHDT and YNNKEL (reference sequence). CDR3 size: 14 residues. Trimming shortened V by 1 base and J by 4 bases, and 11 bases separated the two germline ends. The CDR3 bases are TGTGCCAGCAGCCAAGGTCCGGGTGGTTACGAGCAGTACTTC. Its protein product is CASSQGPGGYEQYF.

This clonotype was seen only a few times. The rearrangement joins TRBV6-1 to TRBJ2-1; 16 positions match TRBD2. Germline V gives CDR1 MNHNS, CDR2 SASEGT. There are 18 residues in the CDR3. The V gene end was trimmed by 5 bases and the J gene end by 3 bases; junction bases not matched to a gene: 7. In nucleotides, the CDR3 is TGTGCCAGCAGTCAGGGACTAGCGGGAGGGAAAATCTACAATGAGCAGTTCTTC. Amino acid sequence: CASSQGLAGGKIYNEQFF.

This clonotype was counted at least ten times. The chain uses TRBV2 and TRBJ1-2; the D is unclear. Per the germline V gene, CDR1 is SNHLY and CDR2 is FYNNEI. The CDR3 is made up of 14 amino acids. V was pared by 6 bases and J by 1 base, with 12 bases between. CDR3 residues: CASRSADYNYGYTF. CDR3 in DNA: TGTGCCAGCAGGTCGGCAGACTATAACTATGGCTACACCTTC.

This clonotype appeared many times. The chain combines TRBV20-1 with TRBJ2-5, with 16 positions matching TRBD2. Trimming removed 3 bases from V and 11 bases from J; junction bases left unmatched: 15. The CDR3 is made up of 17 amino acids. CDR1 DFQATT and CDR2 SNEGSKA come from the germline V gene (reference sequence). Here the CDR3 reads CSARYPGLAGGPREQYF. CDR3 nucleotide sequence: TGCAGTGCTAGGTATCCGGGACTAGCGGGAGGGCCAAGAGAGCAGTACTTC.

This clonotype was recorded a few times. The gene calls are TRBV15 and TRBJ2-7, with D perhaps matching TRBD1 or TRBD2 (5 bases each). CDR1 and CDR2 from the germline V gene are LNHNV and YYDKDF (reference sequence). V was pared by 1 base and J by 7 bases, with 17 bases between. This CDR3 contains 15 residues. The CDR3 sequence: CATSRGGEAHGEQYF. The CDR3 DNA follows: TGTGCCACCAGCAGAGGAGGGGAAGCTCATGGGGAGCAGTACTTC.

As regards this clonotype: The junction shows a germline mismatch at one end, possibly a read error. The chain is built from TRBV7-3 and TRBJ1-2; weak D call: TRBD1 (5 bases). The CDR3 length is 15 residues. Germline V gene lookup returns CDR1 SGHTA and CDR2 FQGTGA. CDR3 protein: CASNLMGRADYGYTF. The CDR3 DNA follows: TGTGCCAGCAACTTAATGGGCAGGGCTGACTATGGCTACACCTTC.

This clonotype showed up many times. V and J are TRBV27 and TRBJ1-1; D is unresolved. CDR1 is MNHEY, CDR2 SMNVEV, per germline (reference sequence). V was cut by 8 bases and J by 4 bases, with 11 bases left in between. This CDR3 spans 12 amino acids. The DNA of the CDR3 is TGTGCCAGCCGTCGGGTTGGCACTGAAGCTTTCTTT. Amino acid sequence: CASRRVGTEAFF.

This clonotype was seen repeatedly, ten times or more. V gene TRBV18 combines with J gene TRBJ1-5; 7 bases line up with TRBD1. V was pared by 4 bases and J by 3 bases, with 3 bases of the junction left unmatched. This CDR3 is 14 amino acids long. Germline CDR1 is KGHSH and CDR2 is LQKENI. The CDR3 region has the DNA TGTGCCAGCTCACAGACAGGGCCCAATCAGCCCCAGCATTTT. The encoded protein is CASSQTGPNQPQHF. Combining the CDR3 with reference TRBV18 and TRBJ1-5 gives the whole variable domain NAGVMQNPRHLVRRRGQEARLRCSPMKGHSHVYWYRQLPEEGLKFMVYLQKENIIDESGMPKERFSAEFPKEGPSILRIQQVVRGDSAAYFCASSQTGPNQPQHFGDGTRLSIL.

This chain uses TRBV29-1 with TRBJ2-3, with 13 bases matching TRBD2. The trim removed 0 bases at V and 0 bases at J, leaving 9 bases unmatched. The CDR3 length is 19 residues. Germline CDR1 SQVTM, CDR2 ANQGSEA. CDR3: CSVEEAWTSGGLSTDTQYF. In nucleotides, the CDR3 is TGCAGCGTTGAAGAGGCCTGGACTAGCGGGGGCCTAAGCACAGATACGCAGTATTTT.

Notes on this clonotype: Mismatch with germline at one junction end may stem from a read error. The gene calls are TRBV10-3 and TRBJ1-6; a weak D match, TRBD1 (6 bases). CDR3 length equals 13 residues. The germline CDR1 and CDR2 sequences are ENHRY and SYGVKD. Here the CDR3 reads CAISESGGLSPLF. CDR3 nucleotides: TGTGCCATCAGTGAGTCCGGGGGGCTCAGCCCTCTCTTT.

At least ten counts were recorded for this clonotype. This chain links TRBV4-1 with TRBJ2-7; 7 positions agree with TRBD2. CDR3 length: 16 residues. J gave up 5 bases and V 1 base, and 11 bases lay outside the gene matches. Germline V gene sequence: CDR1 MGHRA, CDR2 YSYEKL. DNA for the CDR3: TGCGCCAGCAGCCAAGGAGGTTGGGAGGGAGCCCACGAGCAGTACTTC. Translated: CASSQGGWEGAHEQYF.

The rearrangement links TRBV2 to TRBJ1-3, with 7 bases fitting TRBD1. CDR1 is SNHLY, CDR2 FYNNEI, per germline. The CDR3 loop spans 16 amino acids. J lost 0 bases, V lost 3 bases, and 5 bases had no gene match. The CDR3 loop reads CASSEEGQISGNTIYF. Here the CDR3 DNA reads TGTGCCAGCAGTGAGGAGGGACAGATCTCTGGAAACACCATATATTTT.

This clonotype turned up a few times. The rearrangement uses TRBV24-1 and TRBJ1-6, with D possibly matching TRBD1 (6 bases). CDR3 length equals 12 residues. V lost 12 bases, J lost 9 bases, and 14 bases lay in between. Germline values: CDR1 KGHDR, CDR2 SFDVKD. CDR3 sequence reads: CAATGRGSPLHF. DNA for the CDR3: TGTGCCGCAACAGGGCGTGGTTCACCCCTCCACTTT.

This clonotype was detected many times. The chain carries TRBV18 and TRBJ1-4; TRBD1 is a possible D gene (5 bases). The ends were cut back, 4 bases at V and 0 bases at J, with 12 bases in the middle. The germline CDR1 and CDR2 sequences are KGHSH and LQKENI. The CDR3 is 16 amino acids. The CDR3 DNA follows: TGTGCCAGCTCACGATCAAGACAGACAACTAATGAAAAACTGTTTTTT. This codes for CASSRSRQTTNEKLFF. The full variable domain, rest sourced from reference TRBV18 and TRBJ1-4, is NAGVMQNPRHLVRRRGQEARLRCSPMKGHSHVYWYRQLPEEGLKFMVYLQKENIIDESGMPKERFSAEFPKEGPSILRIQQVVRGDSAAYFCASSRSRQTTNEKLFFGSGTQLSVL.

This clonotype was detected ten times or more. V gene TRBV5-1 combines with J gene TRBJ2-7, with D uncertain. Per germline, CDR1 SGHRS and CDR2 YFSETQ. CDR3 size: 12 residues. V gave up 4 bases and J gave up 8 bases, with 13 bases separating them. CDR3 DNA: TGCGCCAGCAGCGCGACCTACGCACAGCAGTACTTC. Protein: CASSATYAQQYF.